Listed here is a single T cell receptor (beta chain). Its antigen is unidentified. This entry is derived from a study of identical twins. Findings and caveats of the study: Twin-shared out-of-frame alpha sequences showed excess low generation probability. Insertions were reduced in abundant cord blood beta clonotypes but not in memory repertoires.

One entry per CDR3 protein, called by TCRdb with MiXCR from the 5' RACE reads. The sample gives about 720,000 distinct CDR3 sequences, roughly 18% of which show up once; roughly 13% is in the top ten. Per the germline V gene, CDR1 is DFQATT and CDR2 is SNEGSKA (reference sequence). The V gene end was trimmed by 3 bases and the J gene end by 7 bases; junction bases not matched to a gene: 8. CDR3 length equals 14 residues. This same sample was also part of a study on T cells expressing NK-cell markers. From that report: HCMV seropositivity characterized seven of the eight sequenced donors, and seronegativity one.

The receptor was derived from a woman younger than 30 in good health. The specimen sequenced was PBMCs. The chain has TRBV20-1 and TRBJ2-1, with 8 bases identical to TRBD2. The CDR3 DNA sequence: TGCAGTGCTAGGCCTCCGGGAGGGAGAAATGAGCAGTTCTTC. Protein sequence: CSARPPGGRNEQFF.